This record concerns one TCR beta chain sequence. This record comes from a study of blood T cell repertoires in COVID-19. Assay used: immunoSEQ multiplex PCR; TCRdb lists only in-frame clones, some missing. The table includes just under 350,000 clones, 88% detected once. Patients in Seattle were enrolled during active infection, then followed longitudinally. The CDR3 consists of 14 residues. Per germline, CDR1 MNHEY and CDR2 SMNVEV (reference sequence). Between the trimmed V and J ends, which lost 2 bases and 1 base, there was a span of 9 bases. Material for sequencing was peripheral blood. The TCR comes from a woman aged 70 to 79 with COVID-19, enrolled during active disease. The chain couples TRBV27 to TRBJ2-7; no firm D call. CDR3 sequence: CASSLSQNSYEQYF. The CDR3 region has the DNA TGTGCCAGCAGTTTAAGTCAGAATTCCTACGAGCAGTACTTC.